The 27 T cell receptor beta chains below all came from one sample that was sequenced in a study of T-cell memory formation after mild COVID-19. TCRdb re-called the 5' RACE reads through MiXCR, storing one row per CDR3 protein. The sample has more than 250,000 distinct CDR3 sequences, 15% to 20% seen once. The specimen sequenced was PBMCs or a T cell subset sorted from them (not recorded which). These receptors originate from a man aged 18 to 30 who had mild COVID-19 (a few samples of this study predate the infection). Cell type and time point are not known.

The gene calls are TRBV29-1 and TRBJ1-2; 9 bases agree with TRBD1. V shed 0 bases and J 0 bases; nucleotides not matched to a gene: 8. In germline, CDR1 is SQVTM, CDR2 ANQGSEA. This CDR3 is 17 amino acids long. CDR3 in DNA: TGCAGCGTTGAAGATTCCGACAGGGGGATTTCTAACTATGGCTACACCTTC. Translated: CSVEDSDRGISNYGYTF.

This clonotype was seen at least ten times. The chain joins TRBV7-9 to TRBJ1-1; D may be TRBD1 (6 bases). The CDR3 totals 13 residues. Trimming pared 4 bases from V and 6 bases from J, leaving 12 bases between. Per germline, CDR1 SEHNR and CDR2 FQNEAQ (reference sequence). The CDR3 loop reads CASSWGAGPEAFF. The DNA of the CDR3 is TGTGCCAGCAGCTGGGGGGCAGGGCCTGAAGCTTTCTTT. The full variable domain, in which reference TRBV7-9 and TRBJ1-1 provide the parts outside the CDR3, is DTGVSQNPRHKITKRGQNVTFRCDPISEHNRLYWYRQTLGQGPEFLTYFQNEAQLEKSRLLSDRFSAERPKGSFSTLEIQRTEQGDSAMYLCASSWGAGPEAFFGQGTRLTVV.

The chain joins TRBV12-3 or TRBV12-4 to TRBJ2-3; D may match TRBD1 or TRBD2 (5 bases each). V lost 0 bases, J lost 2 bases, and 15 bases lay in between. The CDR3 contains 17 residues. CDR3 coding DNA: TGTGCCAGCAGTTTAGCAGGGGACCGGGCGCACACAGATACGCAGTATTTT. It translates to CASSLAGDRAHTDTQYF.

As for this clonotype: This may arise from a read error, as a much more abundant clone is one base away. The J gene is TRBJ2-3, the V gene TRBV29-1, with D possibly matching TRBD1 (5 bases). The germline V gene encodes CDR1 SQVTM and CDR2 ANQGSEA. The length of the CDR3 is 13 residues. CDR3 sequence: CSVEGPGTYTQYF. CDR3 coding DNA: TGCAGCGTTGAGGGGCCGGGCACATATACGCAGTATTTT.

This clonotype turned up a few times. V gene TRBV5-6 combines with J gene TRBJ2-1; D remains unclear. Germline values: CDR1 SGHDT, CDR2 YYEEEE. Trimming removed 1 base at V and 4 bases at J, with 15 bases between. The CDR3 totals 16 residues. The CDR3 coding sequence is TGTGCCAGCAGCTTGTGGTTCGGCATGGAATACAATGAGCAGTTCTTC. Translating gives CASSLWFGMEYNEQFF.

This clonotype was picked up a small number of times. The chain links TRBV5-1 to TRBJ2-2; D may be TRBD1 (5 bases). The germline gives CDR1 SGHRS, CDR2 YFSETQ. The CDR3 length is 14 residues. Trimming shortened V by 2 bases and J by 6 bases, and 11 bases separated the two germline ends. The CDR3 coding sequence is TGCGCCAGCAGCTTCGGTGGGGCTGCCGGGGAGCTGTTTTTT. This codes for CASSFGGAAGELFF.

CDR3 region: CASSQEWQQETQYF. DNA of the CDR3: TGTGCCAGCAGCCAAGAATGGCAGCAAGAGACCCAGTACTTC. The V and J genes are TRBV3-1 and TRBJ2-5; D unclear. V was cut by 0 bases and J by 2 bases, with 7 bases left in between. The CDR3 sequence is 14 residues long. The germline V gene encodes CDR1 LGHDT and CDR2 YNNKEL (reference sequence).

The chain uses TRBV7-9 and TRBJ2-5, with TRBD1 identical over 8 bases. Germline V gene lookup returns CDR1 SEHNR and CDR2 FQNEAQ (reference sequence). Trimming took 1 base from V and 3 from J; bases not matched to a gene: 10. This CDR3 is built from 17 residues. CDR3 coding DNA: TGTGCCAGCAGCTTAGGGGTGCGGACAGGGTGGGAAGAGACCCAGTACTTC. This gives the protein CASSLGVRTGWEETQYF.

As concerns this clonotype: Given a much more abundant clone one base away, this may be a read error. The CDR3 nucleotides read TGTGCCAGCAGCTTAGGGCAGGGGCTCTATGGCTACATCTTC. Amino acids: CASSLGQGLYGYIF. The chain is built from TRBV7-8 and TRBJ1-2, with a possible D match to TRBD1 (6 bases). The CDR3 runs to 14 residues. CDR1 SGHVS and CDR2 FQNEAQ come from the germline V gene.

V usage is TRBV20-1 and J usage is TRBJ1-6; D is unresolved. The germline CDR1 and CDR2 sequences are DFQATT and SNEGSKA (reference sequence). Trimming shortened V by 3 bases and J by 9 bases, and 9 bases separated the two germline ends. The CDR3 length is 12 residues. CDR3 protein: CSARSRVSPLHF. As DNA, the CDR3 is TGCAGTGCTAGGAGCCGGGTTTCACCCCTCCACTTT.

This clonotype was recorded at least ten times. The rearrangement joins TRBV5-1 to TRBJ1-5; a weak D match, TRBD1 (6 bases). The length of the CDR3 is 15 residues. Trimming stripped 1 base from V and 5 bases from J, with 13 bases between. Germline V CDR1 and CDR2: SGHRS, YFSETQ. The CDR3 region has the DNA TGCGCCAGCAGCTTGTCTCCAGGGGACTATCAGCCCCAGCATTTT. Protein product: CASSLSPGDYQPQHF.

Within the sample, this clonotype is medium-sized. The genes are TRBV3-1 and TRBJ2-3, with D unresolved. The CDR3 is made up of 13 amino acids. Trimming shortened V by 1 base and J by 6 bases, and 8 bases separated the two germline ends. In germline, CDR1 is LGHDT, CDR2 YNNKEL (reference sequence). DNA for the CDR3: TGTGCCAGCAGCCAAGGGTTGGCTGATACGCAGTATTTT. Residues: CASSQGLADTQYF.

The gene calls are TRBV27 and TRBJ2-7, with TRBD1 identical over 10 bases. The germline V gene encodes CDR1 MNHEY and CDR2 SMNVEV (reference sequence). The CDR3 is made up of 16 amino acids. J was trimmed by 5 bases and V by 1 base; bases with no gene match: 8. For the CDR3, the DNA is TGTGCCAGCAGTTTATATTCCGGGACAGGGGTCCACGAGCAGTACTTC. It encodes CASSLYSGTGVHEQYF.

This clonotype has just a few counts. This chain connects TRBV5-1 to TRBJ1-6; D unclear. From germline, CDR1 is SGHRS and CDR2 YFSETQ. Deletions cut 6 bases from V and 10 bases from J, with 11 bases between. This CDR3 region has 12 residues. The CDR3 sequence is CASKGEGSPLHF. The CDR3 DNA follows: TGCGCCAGCAAGGGAGAAGGGTCACCCCTCCACTTT.

The CDR3 sequence: CASGVLGDRNIQYF. CDR3 in DNA: TGTGCCAGCGGGGTACTAGGCGACCGGAACATTCAGTACTTC. The chain uses TRBV12-3 or TRBV12-4 and TRBJ2-4; possible D gene TRBD2, 5 bases. The ends were cut back, 8 bases at V and 7 bases at J, with 18 bases in the middle. CDR3 length: 14 amino acids.

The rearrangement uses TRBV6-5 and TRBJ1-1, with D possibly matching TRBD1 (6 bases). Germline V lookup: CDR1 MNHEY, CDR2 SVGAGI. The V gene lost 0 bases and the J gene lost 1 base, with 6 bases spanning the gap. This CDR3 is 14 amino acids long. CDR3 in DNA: TGTGCCAGCAGTTACTCGGGGGCGAACACTGAAGCTTTCTTT. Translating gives CASSYSGANTEAFF.

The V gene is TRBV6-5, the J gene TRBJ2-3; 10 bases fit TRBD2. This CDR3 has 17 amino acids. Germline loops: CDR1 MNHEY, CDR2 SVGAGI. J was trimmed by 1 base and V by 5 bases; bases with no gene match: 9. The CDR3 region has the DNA TGTGCCAGCAGTCACGGCCCGACTAGCGGGCGCACAGATACGCAGTATTTT. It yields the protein CASSHGPTSGRTDTQYF.

The CDR3 spells CASSRSRGPNEQFF. The CDR3 DNA reads as TGTGCCAGCAGCCGGTCCCGGGGCCCCAATGAGCAGTTCTTC. The chain uses TRBV7-3 and TRBJ2-1; possibly TRBD1 or TRBD2 for D (5 bases each). Germline V gene lookup returns CDR1 SGHTA and CDR2 FQGTGA. The CDR3 runs 14 residues. V was clipped by 5 bases and J by 6 bases, with 14 bases between them.

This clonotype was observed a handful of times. The DNA for the CDR3 is TGTGCCAGCAGCCAAACGACTAGCGGGAGCTCCTACAATGAGCAGTTCTTC. Its translation is CASSQTTSGSSYNEQFF. V and J are TRBV7-6 and TRBJ2-1; 12 bases are shared with TRBD2. In germline, CDR1 is SGHVS, CDR2 FNYEAQ. The V gene end was trimmed by 5 bases and the J gene end by 0 bases; junction bases not matched to a gene: 5. The CDR3 is made up of 17 amino acids.

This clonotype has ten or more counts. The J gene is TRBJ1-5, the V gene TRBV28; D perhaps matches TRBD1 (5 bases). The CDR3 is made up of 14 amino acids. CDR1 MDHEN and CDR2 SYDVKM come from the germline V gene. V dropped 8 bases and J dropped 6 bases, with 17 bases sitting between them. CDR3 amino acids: CASRVRDYRQPQHF. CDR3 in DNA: TGTGCCAGCCGGGTGAGGGACTATCGTCAGCCCCAGCATTTT.

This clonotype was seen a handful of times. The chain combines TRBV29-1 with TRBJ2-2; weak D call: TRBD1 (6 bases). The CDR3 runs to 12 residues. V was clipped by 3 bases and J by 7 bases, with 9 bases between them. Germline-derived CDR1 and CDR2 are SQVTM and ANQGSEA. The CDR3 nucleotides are TGCAGCGTTGATGGGACAAACGGGGAGCTGTTTTTT. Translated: CSVDGTNGELFF.

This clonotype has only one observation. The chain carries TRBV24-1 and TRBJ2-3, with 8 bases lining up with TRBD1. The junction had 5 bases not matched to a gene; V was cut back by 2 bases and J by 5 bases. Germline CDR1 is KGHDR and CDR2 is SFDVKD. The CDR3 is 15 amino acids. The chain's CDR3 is CATSDSGQGIDTQYF. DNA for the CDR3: TGTGCCACCAGTGATTCCGGACAGGGAATAGATACGCAGTATTTT.

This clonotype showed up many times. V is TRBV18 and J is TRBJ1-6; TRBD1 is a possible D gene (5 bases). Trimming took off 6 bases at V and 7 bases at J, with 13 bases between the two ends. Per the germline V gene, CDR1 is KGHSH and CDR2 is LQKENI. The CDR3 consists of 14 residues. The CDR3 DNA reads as TGTGCCAGCTCGGGGACCGTGGCAAATTCACCCCTCCACTTT. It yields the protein CASSGTVANSPLHF. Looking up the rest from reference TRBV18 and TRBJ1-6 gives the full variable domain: NAGVMQNPRHLVRRRGQEARLRCSPMKGHSHVYWYRQLPEEGLKFMVYLQKENIIDESGMPKERFSAEFPKEGPSILRIQQVVRGDSAAYFCASSGTVANSPLHFGNGTRLTVT.

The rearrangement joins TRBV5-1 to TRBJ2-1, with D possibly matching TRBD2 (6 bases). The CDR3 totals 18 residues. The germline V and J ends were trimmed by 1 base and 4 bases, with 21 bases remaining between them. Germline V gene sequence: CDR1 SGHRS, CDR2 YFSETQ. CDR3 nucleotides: TGCGCCAGCAGCTTGTGGGGGGACGAAGGGCCTCTTTACAATGAGCAGTTCTTC. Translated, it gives CASSLWGDEGPLYNEQFF.

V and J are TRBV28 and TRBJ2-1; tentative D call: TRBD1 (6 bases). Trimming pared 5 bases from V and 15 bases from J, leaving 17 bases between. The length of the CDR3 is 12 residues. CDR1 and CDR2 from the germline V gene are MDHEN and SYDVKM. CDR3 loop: CASSPGDRSGFF. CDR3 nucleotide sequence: TGTGCCAGCAGTCCTGGCGACAGGTCTGGGTTCTTC.

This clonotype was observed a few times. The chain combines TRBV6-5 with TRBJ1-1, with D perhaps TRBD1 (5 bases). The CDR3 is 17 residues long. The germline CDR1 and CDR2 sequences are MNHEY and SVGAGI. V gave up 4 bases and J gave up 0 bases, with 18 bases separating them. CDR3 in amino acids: CASSFVTPGTVNTEAFF. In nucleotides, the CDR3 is TGTGCCAGCAGTTTCGTCACCCCCGGGACGGTGAACACTGAAGCTTTCTTT.

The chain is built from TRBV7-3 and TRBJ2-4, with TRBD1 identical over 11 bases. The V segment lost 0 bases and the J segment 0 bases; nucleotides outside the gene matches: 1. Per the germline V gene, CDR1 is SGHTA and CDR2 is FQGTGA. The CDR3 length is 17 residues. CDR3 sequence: CASSLTGTGGAKNIQYF. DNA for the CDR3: TGTGCCAGCAGCTTAACCGGGACAGGGGGAGCCAAAAACATTCAGTACTTC.